Sequencing of this T cell receptor beta chain was carried out in a study of blood T cells in healthy people across ages (dated by TCRdb to between 2015 and 2016). For context, the study as a whole: Template switching captured roughly one uniquely barcoded TCR beta cDNA molecule per two T cells in model experiments. To avoid experimental bias, donors of different ages were spread randomly across the sequencing lanes. Using the same blood draw, the study looked at two additional independent replicas of 1 million unique cDNA reads for two donors, one aged 18 to 30 and the other aged 80 or older. The donors were split into four age groups: young (average 16 years), middle-aged (39), aged (over 55) and long-lived (82). Using deep sequencing normalized with unique cDNA molecular identifiers, the study measured how TCR beta repertoire diversity changes with age. Study-wide conclusions, independent of this receptor: As age increased, observed TCR beta diversity per million T cells dropped in a roughly linear way, and a significant reduction was already evident by age 40. Because donor CMV infection status was unknown, age-related changes in expanded clonotypes were potentially confounded. Since profiling was done on bulk unsorted PBMCs, naive and antigen-experienced compartments could not be conclusively compared. There was a strong correlation between observed TCR beta diversity and the percentage of naive T cells measured by flow cytometry. Estimates of total diversity from one million sequenced T cells were regarded as lower bounds and underestimates. The long-lived group showed more naive CD4+ T cells, fewer expanded clones and increased TCR diversity than the aged group, suggesting age selection.

Libraries were built with 5' RACE. TCRdb lists the instrument as Illumina HiSeq 2500. The second PCR ran for about 6 to 12 cycles and used a J-beta primer mix along with a sample-barcoded 5' primer. Each TCR beta cDNA molecule received a unique molecular identifier from a template-switch 5' adaptor carrying 12 random nucleotides. At least 3 million CDR3-containing paired-end reads were obtained from each sample. First-strand cDNA synthesis was performed from all RNA using the Mint cDNA synthesis kit, with priming by a TRBC-specific oligonucleotide. All cDNA was treated with uracil-DNA glycosylase and then went through a first 18-cycle PCR with the universal primers M1SS and BC2_uni_R. The published analysis was carried out like this. For normalization, 1 million high-quality reads, each with a distinct molecular identifier, were randomly selected from each sample. Instead of being binned into consensus sequences, reads with shared molecular identifiers were discarded. MiTCR, set to a Q25 quality threshold and the strictest error-elimination algorithm, was used for CDR3 identification, clonotype clustering and error correction. A nonparametric unseen species model with Euler transformation was used to estimate lower-bound total TCR beta diversity. Using fastp at Q25 and MiXCR, TCRdb reprocessed the public reads and kept productive beta chains. Rows are unified per CDR3 protein, each entry keeping the most common DNA and genes. The V and J calls and clone size are TCRdb's, not the authors'. The sample table lists 1.5 million to 2 million distinct CDR3 sequences, 28% of them with a count of one. The leading ten clones occupy more than 6% of the sample.

This clonotype was picked up many times. The antigen it recognizes is unknown. No much larger clone exists at a distance of one base, and base qualities are not known. From the cysteine up to the phenylalanine, the CDR3 has a length of 14 residues. The DNA shown is the 42-base CDR3, in frame from base 1. Compared with germline, V lacks 4 bases and J lacks 4 bases; bases without a gene match: 8. CDR1 is given as SQVTM and CDR2 as ANQGSEA, both from the germline V gene. Donors were 39 systemically healthy Caucasian individuals from Russia aged roughly 6 to 100 years. Ten milliliters of peripheral blood were drawn from each donor into EDTA-treated Vacutainer tubes. PBMCs were isolated by Ficoll-Paque density-gradient centrifugation, with at least 6 million obtained per sample. Total RNA, at least 6 micrograms per sample, was extracted from PBMCs with Trizol reagent. The percentages of naive CD45RAhigh/CD27high T cells were determined by flow cytometry on a PBMC aliquot from every donor.

The sample consisted of blood. The receptor was isolated from a woman under 40 in good health. The chain links TRBV29-1 with TRBJ2-7; the junction holds 9 bases that match TRBD1. The DNA is TGCAGCGTTGTGGGGACAGGGTCCACTTACGAGCAGTACTTC. It encodes CSVVGTGSTYEQYF.